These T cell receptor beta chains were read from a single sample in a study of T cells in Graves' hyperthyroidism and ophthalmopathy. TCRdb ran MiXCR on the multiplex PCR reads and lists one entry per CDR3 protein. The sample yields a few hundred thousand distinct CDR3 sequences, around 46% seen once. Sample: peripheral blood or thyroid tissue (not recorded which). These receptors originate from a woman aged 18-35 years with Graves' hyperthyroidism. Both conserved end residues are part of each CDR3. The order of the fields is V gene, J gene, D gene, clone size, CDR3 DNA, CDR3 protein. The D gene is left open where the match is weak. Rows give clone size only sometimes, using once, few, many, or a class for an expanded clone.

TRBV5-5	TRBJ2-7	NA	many	TGTGCCAGCAGCTTGGGAAGGCAGCTCTACGAGCAGTACTTC	CASSLGRQLYEQYF
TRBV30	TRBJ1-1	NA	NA	TGTGCCTGGACCCTACGGGACTCTGGATGGACTGAAGCTTTCTTT	CAWTLRDSGWTEAFF
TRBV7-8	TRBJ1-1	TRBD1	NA	TGTGCCAGCAGCTACGAGACAGGGGTTGGTTGGGCTGAAGCTTTCTTT	CASSYETGVGWAEAFF
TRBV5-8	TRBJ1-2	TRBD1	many	TGTGCCAGCAGCTCGGGACAGCAGAACTATGGCTACACCTTC	CASSSGQQNYGYTF
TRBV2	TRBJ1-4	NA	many	TGTGCCAGCAGTGAAAGGCGAGGGGCTCTTAATGAAAAACTGTTTTTT	CASSERRGALNEKLFF
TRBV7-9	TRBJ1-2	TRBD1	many	TGTGCCAGCAGCTTACCCGGGACAGAGACTAACTATGGCTACACCTTC	CASSLPGTETNYGYTF
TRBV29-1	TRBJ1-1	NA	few	TGCAGCTCACAGACAGAGAACACTGAAGCTTTCTTT	CSSQTENTEAFF
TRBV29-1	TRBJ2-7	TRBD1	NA	TGCAGCTTAGCGATGGGACAGAGCTCCTACGAGCAGTACTTC	CSLAMGQSSYEQYF
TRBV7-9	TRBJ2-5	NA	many	TGTGCCAGCATCCACGAGGGGGGCAAGGAGACCCAGTACTTC	CASIHEGGKETQYF
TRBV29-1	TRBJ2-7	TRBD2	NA	TGCAGCGTCAGGGGACTAGCGGGATTCTACGAGCAGTACTTC	CSVRGLAGFYEQYF
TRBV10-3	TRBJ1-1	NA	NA	TGTGCCATCAGTGATTTTGGGGGGAGCTCTGAAGCTTTCTTT	CAISDFGGSSEAFF
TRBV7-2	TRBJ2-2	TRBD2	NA	TGTGCCAGCAGCTTAGCAGGGAGGGCCACCGGGGAGCTGTTTTTT	CASSLAGRATGELFF
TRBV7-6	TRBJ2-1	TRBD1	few	TGTGCCAGCAGTCGGGACAGGGCATCGGGCAATGAGCAGTTCTTC	CASSRDRASGNEQFF